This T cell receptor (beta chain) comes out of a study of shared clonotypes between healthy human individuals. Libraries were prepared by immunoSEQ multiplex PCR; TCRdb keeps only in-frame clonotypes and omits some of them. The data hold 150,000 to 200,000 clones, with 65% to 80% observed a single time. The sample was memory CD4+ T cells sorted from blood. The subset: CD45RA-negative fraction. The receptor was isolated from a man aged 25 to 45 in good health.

The CDR3 nucleotides are TGTGCCACCAGCAGAGACGGACAGGGTAATCAGCCCCAGCATTTT. Its protein product is CATSRDGQGNQPQHF. The gene calls are TRBV15 and TRBJ1-5; 8 bases line up with TRBD1. Trimming removed 0 bases from V and 4 bases from J; junction bases left unmatched: 2. Germline CDR1 and CDR2: LNHNV and YYDKDF (reference sequence). The CDR3 spans 15 residues.